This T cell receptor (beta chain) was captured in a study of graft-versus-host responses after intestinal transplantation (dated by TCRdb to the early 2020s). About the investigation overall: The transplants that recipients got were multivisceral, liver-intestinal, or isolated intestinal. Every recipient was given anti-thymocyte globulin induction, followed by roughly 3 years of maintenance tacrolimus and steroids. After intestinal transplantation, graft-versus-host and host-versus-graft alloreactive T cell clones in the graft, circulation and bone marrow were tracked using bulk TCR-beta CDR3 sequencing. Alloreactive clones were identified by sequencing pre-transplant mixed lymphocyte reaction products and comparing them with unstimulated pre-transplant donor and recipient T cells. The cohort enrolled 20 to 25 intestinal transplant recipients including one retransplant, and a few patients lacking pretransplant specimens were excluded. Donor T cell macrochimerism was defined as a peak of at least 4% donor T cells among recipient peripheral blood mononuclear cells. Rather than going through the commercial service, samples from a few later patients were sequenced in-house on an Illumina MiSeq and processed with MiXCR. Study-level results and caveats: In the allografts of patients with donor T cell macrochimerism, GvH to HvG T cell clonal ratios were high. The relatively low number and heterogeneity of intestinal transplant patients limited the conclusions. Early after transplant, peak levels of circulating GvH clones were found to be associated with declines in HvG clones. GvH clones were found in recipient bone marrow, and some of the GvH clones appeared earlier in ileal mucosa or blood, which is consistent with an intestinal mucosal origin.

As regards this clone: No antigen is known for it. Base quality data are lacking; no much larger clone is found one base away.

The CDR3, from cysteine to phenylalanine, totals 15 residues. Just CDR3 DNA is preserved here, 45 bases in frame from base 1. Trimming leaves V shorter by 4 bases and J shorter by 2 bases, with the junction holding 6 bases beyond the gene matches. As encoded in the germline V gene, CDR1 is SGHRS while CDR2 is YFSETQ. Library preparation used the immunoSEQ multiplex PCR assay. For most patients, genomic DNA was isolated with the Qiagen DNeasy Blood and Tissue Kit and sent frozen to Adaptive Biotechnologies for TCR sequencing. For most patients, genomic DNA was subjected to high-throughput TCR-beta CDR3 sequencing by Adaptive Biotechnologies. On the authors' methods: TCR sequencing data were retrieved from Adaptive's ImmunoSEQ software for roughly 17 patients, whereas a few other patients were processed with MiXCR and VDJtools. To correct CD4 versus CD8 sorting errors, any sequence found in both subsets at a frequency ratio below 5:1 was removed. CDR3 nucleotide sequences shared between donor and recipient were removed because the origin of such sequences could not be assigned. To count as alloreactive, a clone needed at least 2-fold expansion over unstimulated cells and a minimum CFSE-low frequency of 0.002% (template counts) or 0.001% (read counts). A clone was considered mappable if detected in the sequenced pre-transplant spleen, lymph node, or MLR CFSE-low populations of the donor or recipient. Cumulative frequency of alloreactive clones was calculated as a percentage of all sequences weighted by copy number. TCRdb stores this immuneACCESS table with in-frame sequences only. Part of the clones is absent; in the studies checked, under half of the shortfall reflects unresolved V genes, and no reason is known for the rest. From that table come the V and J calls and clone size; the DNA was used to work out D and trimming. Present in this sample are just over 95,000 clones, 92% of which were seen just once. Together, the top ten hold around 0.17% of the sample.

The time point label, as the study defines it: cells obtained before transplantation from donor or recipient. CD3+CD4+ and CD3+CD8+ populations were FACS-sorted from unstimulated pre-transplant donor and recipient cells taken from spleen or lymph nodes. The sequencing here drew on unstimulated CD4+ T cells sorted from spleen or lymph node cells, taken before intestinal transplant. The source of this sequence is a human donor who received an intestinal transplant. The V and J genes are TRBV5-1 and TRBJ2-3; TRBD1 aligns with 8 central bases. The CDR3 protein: CASSPGQGVTDTQYF. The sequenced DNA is TGCGCCAGCAGCCCCGGACAGGGAGTCACAGATACGCAGTATTTT. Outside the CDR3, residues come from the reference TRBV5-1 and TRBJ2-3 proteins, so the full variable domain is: KAGVTQTPRYLIKTRGQQVTLSCSPISGHRSVSWYQQTPGQGLQFLFEYFSETQRNKGNFPGRFSGRQFSNSRSEMNVSTLELGDSALYLCASSPGQGVTDTQYFGPGTRLTVL.